What follows are 9 T cell receptor beta chains derived from one specimen sequenced in a study of shared clonotypes between healthy human individuals (dated by TCRdb to the early 2020s). Library preparation used the immunoSEQ multiplex PCR assay. As stored in TCRdb, this immuneACCESS dataset retains in-frame rearrangements with V and J assigned. A fraction of the clones does not appear; measured against another copy, unresolved V genes explain less than half of the discrepancy, and the remainder lacks a known reason. In this sample the table shows about 1.4 million clones, roughly 97% of which occur a single time. Over 1% of the sample belongs to the ten largest clones. What was sequenced was naive CD4+ T cells sorted from blood. The sample's cell subset or site label is to be understood as: CD45RA+ positively selected. The receptors originated from a man aged 30 to 39 in good health.

The rearrangement joins TRBV11-3 to TRBJ2-3; the match to TRBD2 covers 8 bases. Germline trimming cut 4 bases from V and 6 bases from J; bases unmatched to any gene: 6. Germline V lookup: CDR1 SGHNT, CDR2 YENEEA. The CDR3 has 14 amino acids. The CDR3 protein is CASSSSGSSDTQYF. DNA of the CDR3: TGTGCCAGCAGCTCAAGCGGGAGTTCGGATACGCAGTATTTT.

This clone was observed a handful of times. The rearrangement links TRBV11-2 to TRBJ1-1, with a tentative D call TRBD1 (6 bases). This CDR3 spans 17 amino acids. V shed 5 bases and J shed 1 base, with 20 bases lying between them. Germline CDR1 SGHAT, CDR2 FQNNGV. The CDR3 loop is CASSPLGSRGWNTEAFF. In nucleotides, the CDR3 is TGTGCCAGCAGCCCCCTCGGTTCAAGGGGGTGGAACACTGAAGCTTTCTTT.

This chain uses TRBV6-4 with TRBJ2-2; TRBD2 is a possible D gene (6 bases). CDR3 length: 14 amino acids. V lost 8 bases and J lost 3, with 13 bases in between. CDR1 is MRHNA, CDR2 SNTAGT, per germline. Written as DNA, the CDR3 is TGTGCCAGCGGGTTGGAGCGGGACACCGGGGAGCTGTTTTTT. Translated: CASGLERDTGELFF.

The V call is TRBV5-8, the J call TRBJ2-3, with 9 positions matching TRBD1. Germline lookup yields CDR1 SGHTS and CDR2 YDEGEE. V shed 8 bases, J shed 6 bases, and the junction held 16 bases outside the gene matches. The CDR3 has 16 amino acids. The chain's CDR3 is CASPRPDRGAVDTQYF. The CDR3 nucleotides read TGTGCCAGTCCACGTCCCGACAGGGGGGCAGTTGATACGCAGTATTTT. The full variable domain, with the rest looked up from reference TRBV5-8 and TRBJ2-3, is EAGVTQSPTHLIKTRGQQATLRCSPISGHTSVYWYQQALGLGLQFLLWYDEGEERNRGNFPPRFSGRQFPNYSSELNVNALELEDSALYLCASPRPDRGAVDTQYFGPGTRLTVL.

The chain uses TRBV7-2 and TRBJ2-1; D ambiguous. Germline V gene lookup returns CDR1 SGHTA and CDR2 FQGNSA. The CDR3 totals 16 residues. Trimming shortened V by 1 base and J by 0 bases, and 10 bases separated the two germline ends. This chain's CDR3 is CASSLESRSSYNEQFF. The DNA of the CDR3 is TGTGCCAGCAGCTTAGAGTCGCGAAGCTCCTACAATGAGCAGTTCTTC.

The chain recombines TRBV7-6 with TRBJ1-6; D perhaps matches TRBD1 (6 bases). Germline V lookup: CDR1 SGHVS, CDR2 FNYEAQ. V dropped 0 bases and J dropped 8 bases, with 8 bases sitting between them. There are 14 residues in the CDR3. In DNA form, the CDR3 reads TGTGCCAGCAGCTTAGCAGGGGGTGATTCACCCCTCCACTTT. As protein: CASSLAGGDSPLHF.

The chain links TRBV7-6 to TRBJ1-4, with a tentative D call TRBD1 (5 bases). The V gene lost 0 bases and the J gene lost 4 bases, with 12 bases spanning the gap. Germline CDR1 SGHVS, CDR2 FNYEAQ. This CDR3 has 16 residues. The CDR3 spells CASSLAQGAFNEKLFF. CDR3 nucleotide sequence: TGTGCCAGCAGCTTAGCGCAGGGAGCCTTTAATGAAAAACTGTTTTTT.

The chain couples TRBV29-1 to TRBJ2-7; TRBD2 aligns across 13 bases. The CDR3 contains 15 residues. Per germline, CDR1 SQVTM and CDR2 ANQGSEA. The J segment lost 2 bases and the V segment lost 4 bases, leaving 5 bases of the junction unmatched. CDR3 amino acids: CSVVPGLAGTYEQYF. The CDR3 nucleotides read TGCAGCGTTGTACCGGGACTAGCGGGAACCTACGAGCAGTACTTC.

The chain uses TRBV10-2 and TRBJ1-5; D gene uncertain. V dropped 4 bases and J dropped 1 base, with 5 bases sitting between them. The length of the CDR3 is 13 residues. Germline values: CDR1 WSHSY, CDR2 SAAADI. The CDR3 sequence: CASSGSSNQPQHF. The CDR3 nucleotides are TGCGCCAGCAGTGGGTCAAGCAATCAGCCCCAGCATTTT.